The 16 T cell receptor beta chains below come from one sample, sequenced in a study of siplizumab effects on memory and regulatory T cells. Clones were read by immunoSEQ multiplex PCR, and TCRdb kept only the in-frame ones, dropping some. The table records some 100,000 clones, approximately 92% of them present only once. Sequenced material: non-Treg CD4+ T cells sorted from blood. Receptors originate from a human donor in good health.

J is TRBJ1-6 and V is TRBV5-6; TRBD1 agrees at 7 bases. The germline gives CDR1 SGHDT, CDR2 YYEEEE. This CDR3 comprises 13 residues. J lost 11 bases, V lost 4 bases, and 6 bases had no gene match. Written as DNA, the CDR3 is TGTGCCAGCAGCGAGGACAGGTTGACACCCCTCCACTTT. It yields the protein CASSEDRLTPLHF.

This clone was counted a single time. The V and J genes are TRBV19 and TRBJ1-2; no definite D call. The CDR3 covers 15 residues. Germline assignment: CDR1 LNHDA and CDR2 SQIVND (reference sequence). V was shortened by 2 bases and J by 1 base, with 11 bases between the two germline ends. The CDR3 bases are TGTGCCAGTAGTATACGGGAGGCGATTAACTATGGCTACACCTTC. It translates to CASSIREAINYGYTF.

V is TRBV7-2 and J is TRBJ1-2; unclear D gene. The germline CDR1 and CDR2 sequences are SGHTA and FQGNSA. The CDR3 is 15 amino acids. V was pared by 1 base and J by 4 bases, with 13 bases between. The chain's CDR3 is CASSLETALAYGYTF. The CDR3 DNA reads TGTGCCAGCAGCTTAGAAACAGCTCTCGCCTATGGCTACACCTTC.

Here the CDR3 reads CAVGPISNQPQHF. CDR3 nucleotide sequence: TGTGCCGTCGGGCCTATTAGCAATCAGCCCCAGCATTTT. V and J are TRBV28 and TRBJ1-5; D gene uncertain. CDR3 size: 13 residues. Per the germline V gene, CDR1 is MDHEN and CDR2 is SYDVKM. Trimming removed 11 bases from V and 0 bases from J, with 11 bases in between.

The V call is TRBV6-5, the J call TRBJ2-2; D possibly matches TRBD1 or TRBD2 (5 bases each). Germline V gene lookup returns CDR1 MNHEY and CDR2 SVGAGI. The CDR3 has 15 amino acids. V was shortened by 6 bases and J by 6 bases, with 17 bases between the two germline ends. In DNA, the CDR3 is TGTGCCAGCAGCCTCATGGGGGTTTCGGCCGGGGAGCTGTTTTTT. Translated, it gives CASSLMGVSAGELFF.

V gene TRBV7-2 combines with J gene TRBJ2-5; 12 positions agree with TRBD2. With V trimmed by 5 bases and J by 2 bases, 15 bases remained unmatched. The CDR3 loop spans 19 amino acids. The germline V gene has CDR1 SGHTA and CDR2 FQGNSA. The CDR3 reads CASSGRQVSLAGGQETQYF. The CDR3 DNA reads TGTGCCAGCAGCGGCAGACAGGTCTCTCTAGCGGGGGGGCAAGAGACCCAGTACTTC.

The chain uses TRBV28 and TRBJ2-5, with a weak D call TRBD1 (5 bases). Germline-derived CDR1 and CDR2 are MDHEN and SYDVKM. The CDR3 runs 13 residues. The germline V and J ends were trimmed by 4 bases and 5 bases, with 11 bases remaining between them. CDR3 in amino acids: CASSSTALETQYF. The CDR3 region has the DNA TGTGCCAGCAGTTCGACAGCTTTGGAGACCCAGTACTTC.

The chain uses TRBV7-7 and TRBJ2-6; 10 bases fit TRBD1. This CDR3 comprises 18 residues. Germline CDR1 SSHAT, CDR2 FNYEAQ (reference sequence). Trimming at V came to 5 bases and at J to 4 bases, leaving 11 bases not matched to a gene. CDR3 sequence: CASSPDRGSLSGANVLTF. CDR3 DNA: TGTGCCAGCAGCCCGGACAGGGGGTCGCTCTCCGGGGCCAACGTCCTGACTTTC. The variable domain in full, with the rest retrieved from reference TRBV7-7 and TRBJ2-6, is GAGVSQSPRYKVTKRGQDVTLRCDPISSHATLYWYQQALGQGPEFLTYFNYEAQPDKSGLPSDRFSAERPEGSISTLTIQRTEQRDSAMYRCASSPDRGSLSGANVLTFGAGSRLTVL.

The rearrangement links TRBV14 to TRBJ1-1; D gene ambiguous. This CDR3 contains 12 residues. Germline V gene lookup returns CDR1 SGHDN and CDR2 FVKESK. The V and J ends lost 4 bases and 0 bases respectively, with 3 bases between them. DNA of the CDR3: TGTGCCAGCAGCCGCATGAACACTGAAGCTTTCTTT. This codes for CASSRMNTEAFF. The full variable domain, completed using reference TRBV14 and TRBJ1-1, is EAGVTQFPSHSVIEKGQTVTLRCDPISGHDNLYWYRRVMGKEIKFLLHFVKESKQDESGMPNNRFLAERTGGTYSTLKVQPAELEDSGVYFCASSRMNTEAFFGQGTRLTVV.

This clone turned up a few times. This chain connects TRBV7-9 to TRBJ1-1; D remains ambiguous. The CDR3 has 13 amino acids. Germline lookup yields CDR1 SEHNR and CDR2 FQNEAQ (reference sequence). Trimming stripped 1 base from V and 4 bases from J, with 7 bases between. The CDR3 coding sequence is TGTGCCAGCAGCTTAGGAGGCGGCACTGAAGCTTTCTTT. Protein product: CASSLGGGTEAFF.

The rearrangement links TRBV4-1 to TRBJ1-1; 8 bases match TRBD1. The CDR3 runs to 16 residues. Germline V CDR1 and CDR2: MGHRA, YSYEKL. With 4 bases clipped from V and 5 bases from J, the junction kept 12 bases outside the gene matches. The CDR3 spells CASSPSSTGVQTEAFF. In DNA form, the CDR3 reads TGCGCCAGCAGCCCATCCTCGACAGGGGTTCAAACTGAAGCTTTCTTT.

The CDR3 is CASSELVFDLKQGEYEQYF. The CDR3 DNA sequence: TGTGCCAGCAGTGAATTAGTTTTTGATTTGAAACAGGGGGAATACGAGCAGTACTTC. The chain carries TRBV6-1 and TRBJ2-7; 8 nucleotides line up with TRBD1. The CDR3 extends over 19 amino acids. Germline CDR1 MNHNS, CDR2 SASEGT. After removal of 2 bases from V and 4 bases from J, the junction contained 19 bases not matched to a gene.

The rearrangement uses TRBV15 and TRBJ2-7; 11 bases are a match to TRBD1. Germline loops: CDR1 LNHNV, CDR2 YYDKDF (reference sequence). The CDR3 extends over 17 amino acids. With V trimmed by 4 bases and J by 2 bases, 10 bases remained unmatched. Here the CDR3 reads CATSKGPGQGVTYEQYF. Written as DNA, the CDR3 is TGTGCCACCAGCAAAGGCCCGGGACAGGGGGTAACCTACGAGCAGTACTTC.

The chain carries TRBV20-1 and TRBJ2-7; D gene unclear. Trimming removed 3 bases at V and 1 base at J, with 4 bases between. This CDR3 comprises 11 residues. Germline V gene lookup returns CDR1 DFQATT and CDR2 SNEGSKA (reference sequence). The CDR3 here is CSARSSYEQYF. CDR3 sequence (DNA): TGCAGTGCTAGGTCTTCCTACGAGCAGTACTTC.

The V and J genes are TRBV18 and TRBJ1-6; perhaps TRBD1 as D (6 bases). The germline V gene encodes CDR1 KGHSH and CDR2 LQKENI. This CDR3 is 14 amino acids long. The V gene lost 3 bases and the J gene lost 5 bases, with 8 bases spanning the gap. This chain's CDR3 is CASSPRQDNSPLHF. The CDR3 nucleotides are TGTGCCAGCTCACCGCGACAGGATAATTCACCCCTCCACTTT. The complete variable domain, with remaining parts taken from reference TRBV18 and TRBJ1-6, reads NAGVMQNPRHLVRRRGQEARLRCSPMKGHSHVYWYRQLPEEGLKFMVYLQKENIIDESGMPKERFSAEFPKEGPSILRIQQVVRGDSAAYFCASSPRQDNSPLHFGNGTRLTVT.

The chain employs TRBV1 and TRBJ2-1; TRBD2 was called by the table and not checked on the DNA. TRBV1 is tagged as a pseudogene. The CDR3 runs to 14 residues. CDR3 loop: CTSSQGRGGNEQFF. In nucleotides, the CDR3 is TGCACCAGCAGCCAAGGGCGCGGGGGTAATGAGCAGTTCTTC.